A single sample gave rise to the 3 T cell receptor beta chains below, sequenced in a study of shared clonotypes between healthy human individuals. Here immunoSEQ multiplex PCR was the method, and the copy in TCRdb shows in-frame clones only, minus some. The sample consists of around 1 million clones, more than 75% of them appearing once. Sequencing used memory CD4+ T cells sorted from blood. As for subset: CD45RA-negative fraction. These receptor sequences come from a man aged 18 to 30 in good health.

Worth noting for this clone: A much larger clone differs from this one at a single base, so this may be a read error. This chain connects TRBV27 to TRBJ1-2; D unresolved. The V gene lost 5 bases and the J gene lost 1 base, with 8 bases spanning the gap. The length of the CDR3 is 13 residues. Germline loops: CDR1 MNHEY, CDR2 SMNVEV (reference sequence). DNA for the CDR3: TGTGCCAGCAGTCCAAAGGGTAACTATGGCTACACCTTC. It translates to CASSPKGNYGYTF.

The chain joins TRBV10-1 to TRBJ2-3; D is possibly TRBD1 or TRBD2 (5 bases each). V was cut by 5 bases and J by 6 bases, with 12 bases left in between. The CDR3 totals 13 residues. CDR1 is WNHNN and CDR2 is SYGVQD in the germline V gene (reference sequence). CDR3 sequence reads: CASSPWGKDTQYF. CDR3 nucleotide sequence: TGCGCCAGCAGTCCCTGGGGGAAGGATACGCAGTATTTT.

J is TRBJ1-1 and V is TRBV28; D gene ambiguous. CDR1 and CDR2 (germline): MDHEN, SYDVKM. This CDR3 is 12 amino acids long. V was trimmed by 3 bases and J by 6 bases, leaving 8 bases between them. CDR3 sequence: CASSFPGSEAFF. The CDR3 DNA is TGTGCCAGCAGTTTCCCAGGATCTGAAGCTTTCTTT.